Sequencing of this T cell receptor (beta chain) was carried out in a study of post-analysis software for immune sequencing data (dated by TCRdb to the mid-2010s). For the wider study: Relapsing-remitting, secondary progressive and progressive-relapsing multiple sclerosis were recorded as disease courses, and subtype annotation was lacking for some patients. Patient repertoires were compared against roughly 12 previously published healthy control repertoires from donors aged roughly 6 to 26 years. A subset of samples was prepared in parallel using single-end sample barcoding, then pooled and co-amplified after Illumina adapter ligation.

This clonotype occurred a few times. The antigen it recognizes is unknown. Per-nucleotide qualities are absent, and no much larger clonotype sits a single base away. Spanning cysteine to phenylalanine, the CDR3 consists of 15 amino acids. Only the CDR3 part of the read is kept: 45 bases, read in frame from the first base. CDR1 MDHEN and CDR2 SYDVKM are derived from the germline V gene. Trimmed from V: 4 bases; trimmed from J: 6 bases; junction bases lacking a gene match: 8. TCR beta repertoires were profiled from peripheral blood of roughly 13 young patients with multiple sclerosis to demonstrate the VDJtools post-analysis software. The patients with multiple sclerosis were children and adolescents between about 6 and 17 years of age. Results the study describes overall, beyond this receptor: A few TRBV segments, including TRBV5-6, TRBV5-1 and TRBV20-1, were significantly more frequent in patients than controls. Direct clustering with F measure showed strong co-clustering of samples prepared in the same batch, prompting a batch-effect correction. The control group was slightly older than the multiple sclerosis patient group. Normalized Chao1 diversity was significantly lower in multiple sclerosis patients than controls, suggesting substantial peripheral T-cell clonal expansion.

Library preparation employed PCR. Sequencing was carried out with an Illumina HiSeq 2500. Unique molecular identifiers were incorporated into TCR beta cDNA libraries to reduce PCR and sequencing biases. Approximately 500,000 cDNA molecules were obtained per 1 to 10 million input T cells, so each molecule approximated one T cell. The same protocol used for the earlier healthy control dataset was applied to prepare and sequence the patient libraries. Within a given batch, samples were prepared together, multiplexed and sequenced on the same HiSeq lane. As for the original processing: MIGEC was used to process the raw barcoded reads, and molecular identifier groups with only a single read were discarded before consensus assembly and CDR3 extraction. Clonotype tables were post-analysed with VDJtools, normalizing diversity by down-sampling all datasets to the smallest sample size. Repertoire overlap clustering matched CDR3 amino acid but not nucleotide sequences to correct batch-related cross-sample contamination. The public reads were run again by TCRdb, first through fastp at Q25 and then through MiXCR, and only productive beta chains were kept. CDR3 protein sequences are deduplicated, and each keeps its most common genes and DNA. The V and J calls and clone size come from TCRdb's table, not from the authors' own analysis. This sample lists about 190,000 distinct CDR3 sequences; about 30% were detected once. The top ten clonotypes cover 3.4% of the sample.

The rearranged chain carries TRBV28 and TRBJ1-5; 8 of the junction bases match TRBD1. Sequencing used blood. This TCR derives from a girl aged 2-17 years with multiple sclerosis. CDR3 protein: CASSSHRGVVQPQHF. The bases are TGTGCCAGCAGTTCGCACAGGGGGGTGGTTCAGCCCCAGCATTTT.